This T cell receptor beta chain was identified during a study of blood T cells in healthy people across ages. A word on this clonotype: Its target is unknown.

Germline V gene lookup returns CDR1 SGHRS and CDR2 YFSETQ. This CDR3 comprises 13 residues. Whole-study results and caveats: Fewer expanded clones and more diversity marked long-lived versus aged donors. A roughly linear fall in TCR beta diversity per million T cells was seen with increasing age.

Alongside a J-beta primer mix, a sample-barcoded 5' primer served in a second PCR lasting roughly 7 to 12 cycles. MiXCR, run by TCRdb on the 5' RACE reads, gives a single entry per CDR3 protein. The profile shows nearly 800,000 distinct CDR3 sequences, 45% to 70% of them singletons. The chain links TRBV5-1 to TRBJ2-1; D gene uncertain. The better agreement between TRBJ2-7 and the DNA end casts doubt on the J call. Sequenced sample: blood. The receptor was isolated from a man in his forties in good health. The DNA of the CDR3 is TGCGCCAGCAGCTCACCGATTTACAATGAGCAGTACTTC. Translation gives CASSSPIYNEQYF.